One sample yielded the 5 T cell receptor beta chains listed below, sequenced in a study of cytomegalovirus exposure and HLA in healthy donors. Produced via immunoSEQ multiplex PCR; TCRdb's table is partial and in-frame only. The sample has roughly 180,000 clones; about nine tenths are singletons. Sequencing used PBMCs. The receptors originated from a man in his thirties or forties in good health and CMV-seropositive.

V and J are TRBV7-9 and TRBJ1-6; D remains unclear. The CDR3 is 15 amino acids. V was clipped by 1 base and J by 5 bases, with 9 bases between them. CDR1 and CDR2 (germline): SEHNR, FQNEAQ (reference sequence). DNA for the CDR3: TGTGCCAGCAGCTTAGGGGGTGACCATAATTCACCCCTCCACTTT. The encoded protein is CASSLGGDHNSPLHF.

The sample holds a few counts of this clone. CDR3 in amino acids: CASSPVGAGSYEQYF. CDR3 nucleotide sequence: TGTGCCAGCAGTCCAGTGGGTGCGGGGAGTTACGAGCAGTACTTC. The chain employs TRBV2 and TRBJ2-7; D is possibly TRBD2 (6 bases). The ends were cut back, 5 bases at V and 4 bases at J, with 18 bases in the middle. Germline assignment: CDR1 SNHLY and CDR2 FYNNEI. CDR3 length: 15 amino acids.

This clone appeared a single time. The rearrangement joins TRBV5-4 to TRBJ1-2; D is perhaps TRBD1 (6 bases). V lost 3 bases and J 8 bases, leaving 11 bases between the germline ends. Germline CDR1 reads SGHNT; CDR2 reads YYREEE (reference sequence). The CDR3 length is 12 residues. The CDR3 DNA sequence: TGTGCCAGCAGCTACGGGGGCAAGGGCTACACCTTC. Translation gives CASSYGGKGYTF.

The rearrangement joins TRBV2 to TRBJ1-1, with D possibly being TRBD1 (6 bases). V lost 4 bases, J lost 0 bases, and 15 bases lay in between. CDR3 length equals 16 residues. CDR1 and CDR2 (germline): SNHLY, FYNNEI. The CDR3 reads CASSVGRGRMNTEAFF. CDR3 in DNA: TGTGCCAGCAGTGTAGGCAGGGGAAGAATGAACACTGAAGCTTTCTTT.

The chain is built from TRBV19 and TRBJ2-7; no clear D gene. The CDR3 consists of 15 residues. V was pared by 0 bases and J by 0 bases, with 9 bases between. Germline V gives CDR1 LNHDA, CDR2 SQIVND (reference sequence). The CDR3 protein is CASSIEALTSYEQYF. The CDR3 DNA is TGTGCCAGTAGTATAGAGGCTCTAACCTCCTACGAGCAGTACTTC.